These 14 T cell receptor beta chains were sequenced from one sample in a study of patients and donors after allogeneic stem cell transplantation. TCRdb recomputed calls from the RT-PCR reads with MiXCR, one row per CDR3 protein. The sample holds over 150,000 distinct CDR3 sequences; roughly two fifths are singletons and the top ten take approximately 30%. Sequencing input: blood, either unsorted or a sorted T cell fraction (not recorded which). These TCRs come from a human donor who was either an allogeneic HSCT recipient or a stem cell or donor lymphocyte infusion donor (not recorded which). It is not recorded whose cells these are; they may come from a transplant donor.

This chain connects TRBV6-2 or TRBV6-3 to TRBJ1-2, with D maybe TRBD1 (6 bases). Germline V gene data show CDR1 as MNHEY and CDR2 as SVGEGT. CDR3 length: 15 amino acids. The V and J ends lost 4 bases and 2 bases respectively, with 14 bases between them. The CDR3 sequence is CASSWGGDTNYGYTF. In nucleotides, the CDR3 is TGTGCCAGCAGTTGGGGCGGGGACACCAACTATGGCTACACCTTC.

This clonotype was seen a handful of times. This rearrangement joins TRBV6-2 or TRBV6-3 to TRBJ2-1; D might be TRBD2 (6 bases). Per germline, CDR1 MNHEY and CDR2 SVGEGT. The CDR3 totals 16 residues. Trimming pared 0 bases from V and 0 bases from J, leaving 9 bases between. The CDR3 here is CASSYSAGSSYNEQFF. In DNA, the CDR3 is TGTGCCAGCAGTTACTCCGCGGGAAGCTCCTACAATGAGCAGTTCTTC.

This clonotype has only a few counts. CDR3 DNA: TGCGCCAGCAGCTTGGCGAAAACAGGAACCCAGGGGGATCAGCCCCAGCATTTT. The encoded protein is CASSLAKTGTQGDQPQHF. V and J are TRBV5-1 and TRBJ1-5; 7 nucleotides agree with TRBD1. The CDR3 extends over 18 amino acids. Germline CDR1 and CDR2: SGHRS and YFSETQ. Trimming cost V 0 bases and J 5 bases; bases outside gene matches: 14.

This sequence joins TRBV7-2 and TRBJ2-5; D gene uncertain. The CDR3 runs to 11 residues. The V and J ends lost 4 bases and 6 bases respectively, with 6 bases between them. Germline CDR1 is SGHTA and CDR2 is FQGNSA. CDR3 coding DNA: TGTGCCAGCAGCTCCGCCCAGACCCAGTACTTC. Encoded protein: CASSSAQTQYF.

The V call is TRBV25-1, the J call TRBJ1-5; D perhaps matches TRBD1 (6 bases). This CDR3 contains 14 residues. The V end lost 1 base, the J end lost 10 bases, and 14 bases lay between the germline ends. CDR1 and CDR2 (germline): MGHDK, SYGVNS. The CDR3, as DNA: TGTGCCAGCAGTGAATCCTCCGGGGGCGGACCCCAGCATTTT. Translated: CASSESSGGGPQHF.

The V and J genes are TRBV30 and TRBJ1-2; D might be TRBD1 (5 bases). CDR1 and CDR2 from the germline V gene are GTSNPN and SVGIG (reference sequence). The CDR3 has 13 amino acids. V was shortened by 8 bases and J by 0 bases, with 13 bases between the two germline ends. CDR3 nucleotides: TGTGCCGGACAAAACGAGGCTAACTATGGCTACACCTTC. Amino acids: CAGQNEANYGYTF.

The chain carries TRBV7-9 and TRBJ2-3; D is tentatively TRBD1 or TRBD2 (5 bases each). The length of the CDR3 is 13 residues. From germline, CDR1 is SEHNR and CDR2 FQNEAQ (reference sequence). The V end was cut by 8 bases, the J end by 8 bases, with 17 bases between. DNA of the CDR3: TGTGCCAGCCCCGGGGCTACTGAGGGTACGCAGTATTTT. Translating gives CASPGATEGTQYF.

As for this clonotype: Mismatch with germline at one junction end may stem from a read error. The V call is TRBV7-7, the J call TRBJ2-5, with D uncertain. Germline CDR1 and CDR2: SSHAT and FNYEAQ (reference sequence). This CDR3 spans 14 amino acids. The CDR3 DNA is TGTGCTAGCAGCTTAGGTCCCGCGCAAGAGACCCAGTACTTC. As protein: CASSLGPAQETQYF.

The chain links TRBV7-9 to TRBJ1-5; TRBD1 is a possible D gene (6 bases). The V end lost 5 bases, the J end lost 1 base, and 9 bases lay between the germline ends. The CDR3 covers 14 residues. Germline loops: CDR1 SEHNR, CDR2 FQNEAQ (reference sequence). The DNA for the CDR3 is TGTGCCAGCAGCCTCGGGACAAGCAATCAGCCCCAGCATTTT. Its protein is CASSLGTSNQPQHF.

In regard to this clonotype: A read error may account for a junction end that differs from germline. The chain couples TRBV5-1 to TRBJ2-2; D possibly corresponds to TRBD2 (5 bases). Germline lookup yields CDR1 SGHRS and CDR2 YFSETQ. The CDR3 extends over 16 amino acids. DNA for the CDR3: TGCGCCAGCAGTTTGGTTAGCGCTTCGAACACCGGGGAGCTGTTTTTT. Translation: CASSLVSASNTGELFF.

This clonotype has a handful of counts. This sequence joins TRBV4-2 and TRBJ1-6; weak D call: TRBD1 (5 bases). Germline V gene lookup returns CDR1 LGHNA and CDR2 YNFKEQ. Deletions cut 2 bases from V and 6 bases from J, with 11 bases between. The CDR3 is 15 amino acids. CDR3 in amino acids: CASSQIGAANSPLHF. The DNA for the CDR3 is TGTGCCAGCAGCCAAATCGGGGCGGCTAATTCACCCCTCCACTTT.

This chain connects TRBV4-3 to TRBJ2-1; D call uncertain. The V end lost 1 base, the J end lost 0 bases, and 7 bases lay between the germline ends. The length of the CDR3 is 15 residues. From germline, CDR1 is LGHNA and CDR2 YSLEER. The DNA of the CDR3 is TGCGCCAGCAGCCAAGGCGGATCCTCCTACAATGAGCAGTTCTTC. Translating gives CASSQGGSSYNEQFF.

The rearrangement links TRBV24-1 to TRBJ1-2, with D hard to call. V gave up 1 base and J gave up 5 bases, with 4 bases separating them. The germline CDR1 and CDR2 sequences are KGHDR and SFDVKD. This CDR3 spans 12 amino acids. The DNA of the CDR3 is TGTGCCACCAGTGATTTCGGGTATGGCTACACCTTC. Its translation: CATSDFGYGYTF.

This sequence joins TRBV2 and TRBJ1-4; 8 bases are shared with TRBD1. Looked up from germline, CDR1 is SNHLY and CDR2 is FYNNEI. CDR3 length: 14 amino acids. After removal of 5 bases from V and 8 bases from J, the junction contained 7 bases not matched to a gene. CDR3 region: CASSPGGAGEKLFF. CDR3 sequence (DNA): TGTGCCAGCAGTCCAGGGGGCGCAGGGGAAAAACTGTTTTTT.